What follows are 7 T cell receptor beta chains derived from one specimen sequenced in a study of T cell changes during pregnancy in multiple sclerosis. Method: immunoSEQ multiplex PCR; TCRdb's copy keeps in-frame clones and lacks some. The sample has some 90,000 clones, roughly nine tenths seen once; the top ten hold less than 2%. This sample comprised peripheral blood, obtained in the first trimester of pregnancy. These receptors all come from a female donor with multiple sclerosis, enrolled in a pregnancy study.

The genes are TRBV19 and TRBJ2-1; 7 bases map to TRBD2. The V gene end was trimmed by 7 bases and the J gene end by 5 bases; junction bases not matched to a gene: 8. This CDR3 is 14 amino acids long. Germline V gene sequence: CDR1 LNHDA, CDR2 SQIVND (reference sequence). The CDR3 DNA sequence: TGTGCCAGTATGGAGGGACTACCTAACAATGAGCAGTTCTTC. This codes for CASMEGLPNNEQFF.

The chain combines TRBV25-1 with TRBJ2-7; D unclear. Between the trimmed V and J ends, which lost 5 bases and 5 bases, there was a span of 7 bases. This CDR3 has 11 residues. Germline lookup yields CDR1 MGHDK and CDR2 SYGVNS. In DNA, the CDR3 is TGTGCCAGCAGTCCCCATGACGAGCAGTACTTC. Protein product: CASSPHDEQYF.

The chain carries TRBV27 and TRBJ1-5; D remains unclear. The ends were cut back, 4 bases at V and 6 bases at J, with 10 bases in the middle. The germline CDR1 and CDR2 sequences are MNHEY and SMNVEV (reference sequence). CDR3 length equals 13 residues. The DNA of the CDR3 is TGTGCCAGCAGTTCCATACCGGGTCAGCCCCAGCATTTT. Amino acids: CASSSIPGQPQHF.

The V gene is TRBV6-1, the J gene TRBJ2-7; 9 bases align to TRBD2. The ends lost 5 bases at V and 5 bases at J; junction bases unmatched: 10. There are 15 residues in the CDR3. Germline V CDR1 and CDR2: MNHNS, SASEGT. CDR3 DNA sequence: TGTGCCAGCAGTCCCGGCGGGAGGGCCGGCCACGAGCAGTACTTC. Its translation: CASSPGGRAGHEQYF.

The genes are TRBV30 and TRBJ1-2, with D maybe TRBD1 (6 bases). V was clipped by 3 bases and J by 8 bases, with 10 bases between them. The CDR3 is 11 amino acids. The germline gives CDR1 GTSNPN, CDR2 SVGIG (reference sequence). The CDR3 nucleotides read TGTGCCTGGAGGGCGGGGGCAGGCTACACCTTC. Amino acids: CAWRAGAGYTF.

The gene calls are TRBV18 and TRBJ1-5; D unclear. Trimming took 2 bases from V and 1 from J, leaving 15 bases between them. This CDR3 is built from 17 residues. Germline values: CDR1 KGHSH, CDR2 LQKENI. Here the CDR3 DNA reads TGTGCCAGCTCACCAAAAGAATGGAGCTTAAGCAATCAGCCCCAGCATTTT. Protein product: CASSPKEWSLSNQPQHF.

The chain couples TRBV28 to TRBJ2-3, with D possibly being TRBD1 (6 bases). The CDR3 covers 16 residues. Germline CDR1 is MDHEN and CDR2 is SYDVKM. The V end lost 4 bases, the J end lost 3 bases, and 17 bases lay between the germline ends. CDR3 amino acids: CASSSTGLGVTDTQYF. CDR3 nucleotide sequence: TGTGCCAGCAGTTCCACAGGGCTGGGTGTTACAGATACGCAGTATTTT.